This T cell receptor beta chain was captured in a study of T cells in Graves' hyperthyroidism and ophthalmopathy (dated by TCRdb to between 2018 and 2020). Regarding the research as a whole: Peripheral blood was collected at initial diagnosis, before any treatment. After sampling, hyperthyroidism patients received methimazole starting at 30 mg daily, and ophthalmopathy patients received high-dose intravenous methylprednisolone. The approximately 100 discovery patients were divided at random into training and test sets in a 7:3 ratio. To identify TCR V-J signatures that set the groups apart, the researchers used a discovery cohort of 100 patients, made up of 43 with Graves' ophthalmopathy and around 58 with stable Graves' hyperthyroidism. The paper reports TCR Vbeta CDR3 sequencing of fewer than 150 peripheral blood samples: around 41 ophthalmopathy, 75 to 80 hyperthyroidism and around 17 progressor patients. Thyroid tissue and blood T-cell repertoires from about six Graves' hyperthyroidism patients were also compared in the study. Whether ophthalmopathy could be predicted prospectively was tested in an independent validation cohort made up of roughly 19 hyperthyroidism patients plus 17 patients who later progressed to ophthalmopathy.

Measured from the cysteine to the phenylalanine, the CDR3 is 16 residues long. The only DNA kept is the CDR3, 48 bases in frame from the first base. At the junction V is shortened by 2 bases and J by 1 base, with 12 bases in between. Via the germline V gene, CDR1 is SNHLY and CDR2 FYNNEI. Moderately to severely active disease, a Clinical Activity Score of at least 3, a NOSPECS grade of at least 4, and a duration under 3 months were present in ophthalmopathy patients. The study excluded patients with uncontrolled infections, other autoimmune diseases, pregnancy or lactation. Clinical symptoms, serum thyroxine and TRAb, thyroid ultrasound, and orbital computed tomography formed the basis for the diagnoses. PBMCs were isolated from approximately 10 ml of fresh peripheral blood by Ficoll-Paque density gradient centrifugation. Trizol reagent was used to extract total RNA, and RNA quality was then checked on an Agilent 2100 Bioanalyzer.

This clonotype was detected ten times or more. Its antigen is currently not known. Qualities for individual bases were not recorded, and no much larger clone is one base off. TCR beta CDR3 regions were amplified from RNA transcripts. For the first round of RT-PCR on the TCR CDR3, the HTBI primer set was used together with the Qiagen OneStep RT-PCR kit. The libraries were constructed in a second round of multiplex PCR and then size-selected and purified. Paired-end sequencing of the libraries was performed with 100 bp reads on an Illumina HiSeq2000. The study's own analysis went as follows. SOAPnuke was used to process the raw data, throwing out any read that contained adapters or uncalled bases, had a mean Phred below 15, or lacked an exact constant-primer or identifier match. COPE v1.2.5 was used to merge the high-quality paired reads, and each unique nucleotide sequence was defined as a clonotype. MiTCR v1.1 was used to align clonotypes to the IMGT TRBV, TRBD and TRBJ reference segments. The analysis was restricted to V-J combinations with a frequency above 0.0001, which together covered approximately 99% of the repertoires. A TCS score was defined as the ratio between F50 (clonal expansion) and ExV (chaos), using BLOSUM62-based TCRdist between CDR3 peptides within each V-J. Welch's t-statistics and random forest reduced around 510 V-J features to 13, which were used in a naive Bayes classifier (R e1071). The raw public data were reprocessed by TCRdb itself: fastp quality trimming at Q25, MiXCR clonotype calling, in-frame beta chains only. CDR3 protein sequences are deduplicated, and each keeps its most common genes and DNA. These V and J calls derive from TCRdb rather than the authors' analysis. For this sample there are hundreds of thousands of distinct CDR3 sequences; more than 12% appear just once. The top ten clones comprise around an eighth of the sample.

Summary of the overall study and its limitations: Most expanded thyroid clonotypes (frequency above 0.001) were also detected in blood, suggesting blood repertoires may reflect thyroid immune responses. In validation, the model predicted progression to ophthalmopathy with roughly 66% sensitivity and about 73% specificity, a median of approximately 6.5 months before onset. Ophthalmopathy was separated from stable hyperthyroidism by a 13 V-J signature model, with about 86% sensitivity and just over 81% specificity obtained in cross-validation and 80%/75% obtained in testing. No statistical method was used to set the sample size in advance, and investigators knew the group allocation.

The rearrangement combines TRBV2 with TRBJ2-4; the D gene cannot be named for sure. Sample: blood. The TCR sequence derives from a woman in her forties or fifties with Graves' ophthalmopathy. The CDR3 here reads CASSEFRSGAKNIQYF. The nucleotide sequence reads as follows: TGTGCCAGCAGTGAATTTAGGAGTGGCGCCAAAAACATTCAGTACTTC.